This T cell receptor beta chain was documented in a study of T cell responses to AZD1222 COVID-19 vaccine. Profiling relied on immunoSEQ multiplex PCR, and the TCRdb table lists in-frame clones only, not all of them. The table includes fewer than 200,000 clones, 75% to 90% detected once. The germline CDR1 and CDR2 sequences are LGHDT and YNNKEL (reference sequence). V was shortened by 6 bases and J by 6 bases, with 12 bases between the two germline ends. This CDR3 has 13 residues. Source: peripheral blood, taken on day 0 of AZD1222 vaccination. The sequence was obtained from an adult in good health. The chain carries TRBV3-1 (or the pseudogene TRBV3-2) and TRBJ2-1, with D tentatively TRBD1 or TRBD2 (5 bases each). DNA of the CDR3: TGTGCCAGCAGTATGGGACCCCCCAATGAGCAGTTCTTC. Translating it yields CASSMGPPNEQFF.